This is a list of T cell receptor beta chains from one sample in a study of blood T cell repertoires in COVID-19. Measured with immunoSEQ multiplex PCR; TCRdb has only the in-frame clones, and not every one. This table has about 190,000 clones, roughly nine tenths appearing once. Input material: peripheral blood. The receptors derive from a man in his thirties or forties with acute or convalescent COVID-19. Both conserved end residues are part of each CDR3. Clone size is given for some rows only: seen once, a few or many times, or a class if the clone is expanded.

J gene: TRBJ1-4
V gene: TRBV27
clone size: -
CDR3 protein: CASSLRDRGKKLFF

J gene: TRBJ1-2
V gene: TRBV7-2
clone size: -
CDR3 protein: CASRNRGYGYTF

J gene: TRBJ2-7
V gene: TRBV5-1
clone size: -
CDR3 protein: CAERSGRQTYRQYF

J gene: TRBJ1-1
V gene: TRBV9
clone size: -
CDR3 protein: CASSATGSLTEAFF

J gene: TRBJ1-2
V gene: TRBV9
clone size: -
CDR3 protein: CASSVPRDNPGSYGYTF

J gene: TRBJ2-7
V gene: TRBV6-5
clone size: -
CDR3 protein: CASTMRTSGSYEQYF

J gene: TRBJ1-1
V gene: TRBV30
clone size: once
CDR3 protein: CASDRPNTEAFF

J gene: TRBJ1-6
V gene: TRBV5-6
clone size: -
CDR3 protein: CASSLAEDSPLHF

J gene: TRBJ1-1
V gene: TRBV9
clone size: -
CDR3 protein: CASSGAGTGGHFEAFF

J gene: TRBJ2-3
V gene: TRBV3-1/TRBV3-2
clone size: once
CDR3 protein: CASSQPLGTSGSQSDTQYF

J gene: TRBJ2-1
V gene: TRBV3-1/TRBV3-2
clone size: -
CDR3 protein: CASSQIGLAGGNYNEQFF

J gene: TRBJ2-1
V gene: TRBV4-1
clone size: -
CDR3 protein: CASSHTGLADNEQFF

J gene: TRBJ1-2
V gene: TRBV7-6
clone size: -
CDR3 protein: CASSLGGGLRDYGYTF

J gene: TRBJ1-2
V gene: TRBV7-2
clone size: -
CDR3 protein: CASSLMTGGWYGYTF

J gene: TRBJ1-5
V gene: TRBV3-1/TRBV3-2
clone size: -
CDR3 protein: CASSQESGFNQPQHF

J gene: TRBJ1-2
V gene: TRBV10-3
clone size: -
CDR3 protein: CAISEPRTNYGYTF